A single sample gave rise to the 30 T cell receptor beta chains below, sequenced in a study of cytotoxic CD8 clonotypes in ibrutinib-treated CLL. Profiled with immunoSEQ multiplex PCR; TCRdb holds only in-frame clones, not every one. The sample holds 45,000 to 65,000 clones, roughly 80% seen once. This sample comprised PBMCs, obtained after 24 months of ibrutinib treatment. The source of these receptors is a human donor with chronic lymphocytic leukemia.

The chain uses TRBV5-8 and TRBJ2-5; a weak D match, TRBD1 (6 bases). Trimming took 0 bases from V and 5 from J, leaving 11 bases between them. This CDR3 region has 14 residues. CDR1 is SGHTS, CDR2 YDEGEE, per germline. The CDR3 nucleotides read TGTGCCAGCAGCTTGGAGGGGGTTCGGGAGACCCAGTACTTC. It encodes CASSLEGVRETQYF.

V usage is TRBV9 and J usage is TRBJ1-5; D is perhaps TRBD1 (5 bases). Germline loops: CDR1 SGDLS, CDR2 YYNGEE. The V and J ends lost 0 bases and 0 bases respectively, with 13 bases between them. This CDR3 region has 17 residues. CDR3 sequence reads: CASSVVQGVYSNQPQHF. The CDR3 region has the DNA TGTGCCAGCAGCGTAGTTCAAGGGGTTTATAGCAATCAGCCCCAGCATTTT.

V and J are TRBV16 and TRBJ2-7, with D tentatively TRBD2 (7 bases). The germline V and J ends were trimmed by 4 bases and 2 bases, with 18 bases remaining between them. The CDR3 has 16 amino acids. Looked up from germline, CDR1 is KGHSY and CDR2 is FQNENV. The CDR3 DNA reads TGTGCCAGCAGCCTAGGGGAGGGGGGCTCGGCCTACGAGCAGTACTTC. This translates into CASSLGEGGSAYEQYF.

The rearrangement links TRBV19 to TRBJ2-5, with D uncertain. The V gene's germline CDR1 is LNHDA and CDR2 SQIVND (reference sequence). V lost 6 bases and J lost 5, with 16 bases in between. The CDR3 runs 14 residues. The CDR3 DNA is TGTGCCAGTAGCCTCGACCCGGGTACGGAGACCCAGTACTTC. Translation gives CASSLDPGTETQYF. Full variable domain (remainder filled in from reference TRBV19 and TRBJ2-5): DGGITQSPKYLFRKEGQNVTLSCEQNLNHDAMYWYRQDPGQGLRLIYYSQIVNDFQKGDIAEGYSVSREKKESFPLTVTSAQKNPTAFYLCASSLDPGTETQYFGPGTRLLVL.

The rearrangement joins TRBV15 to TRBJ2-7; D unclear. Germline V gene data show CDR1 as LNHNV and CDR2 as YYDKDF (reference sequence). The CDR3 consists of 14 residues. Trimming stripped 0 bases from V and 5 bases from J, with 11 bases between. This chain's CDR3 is CATSREGSSHEQYF. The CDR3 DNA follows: TGTGCCACCAGCAGAGAGGGGTCGTCCCACGAGCAGTACTTC.

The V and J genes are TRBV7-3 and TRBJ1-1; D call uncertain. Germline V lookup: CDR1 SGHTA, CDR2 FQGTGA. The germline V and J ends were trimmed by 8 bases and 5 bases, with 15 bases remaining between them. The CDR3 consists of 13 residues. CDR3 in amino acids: CASPPPRWTEAFF. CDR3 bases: TGTGCCAGCCCACCCCCGCGTTGGACTGAAGCTTTCTTT.

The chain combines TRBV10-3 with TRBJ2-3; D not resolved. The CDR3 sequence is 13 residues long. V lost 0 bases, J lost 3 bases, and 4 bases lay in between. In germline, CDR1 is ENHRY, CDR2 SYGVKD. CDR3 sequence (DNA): TGTGCCATCAGTGAGTCCACAACAGATACGCAGTATTTT. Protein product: CAISESTTDTQYF.

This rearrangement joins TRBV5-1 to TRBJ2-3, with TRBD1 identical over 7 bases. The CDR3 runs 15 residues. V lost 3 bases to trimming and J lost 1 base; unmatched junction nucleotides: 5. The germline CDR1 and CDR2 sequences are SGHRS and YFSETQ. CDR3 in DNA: TGCGCCAGCAGCTCGAGACAGGGAGGCACAGATACGCAGTATTTT. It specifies CASSSRQGGTDTQYF.

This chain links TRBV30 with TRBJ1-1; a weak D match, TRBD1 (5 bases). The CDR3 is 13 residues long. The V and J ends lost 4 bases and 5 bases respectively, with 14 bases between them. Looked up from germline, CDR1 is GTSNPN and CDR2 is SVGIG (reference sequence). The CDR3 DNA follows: TGTGCCTGGAATCGGCAGGGAGGGACTGAAGCTTTCTTT. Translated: CAWNRQGGTEAFF.

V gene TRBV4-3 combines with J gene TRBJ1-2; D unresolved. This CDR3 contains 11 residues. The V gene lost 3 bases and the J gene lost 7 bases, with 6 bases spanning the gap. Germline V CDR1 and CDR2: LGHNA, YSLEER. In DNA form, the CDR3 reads TGCGCCAGCAGCCACCTCGGTGGCTACACCTTC. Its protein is CASSHLGGYTF.

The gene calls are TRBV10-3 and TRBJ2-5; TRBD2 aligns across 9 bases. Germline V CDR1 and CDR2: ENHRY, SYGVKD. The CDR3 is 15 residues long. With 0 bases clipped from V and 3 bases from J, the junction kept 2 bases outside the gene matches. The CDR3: CAISESGGREETQYF. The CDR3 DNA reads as TGTGCCATCAGTGAGTCGGGCGGGAGGGAAGAGACCCAGTACTTC.

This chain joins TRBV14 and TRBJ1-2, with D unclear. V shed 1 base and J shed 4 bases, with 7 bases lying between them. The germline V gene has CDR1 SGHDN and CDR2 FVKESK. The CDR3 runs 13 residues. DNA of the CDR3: TGTGCCAGCAGCCAAGGACGGATCTATGGCTACACCTTC. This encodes CASSQGRIYGYTF.

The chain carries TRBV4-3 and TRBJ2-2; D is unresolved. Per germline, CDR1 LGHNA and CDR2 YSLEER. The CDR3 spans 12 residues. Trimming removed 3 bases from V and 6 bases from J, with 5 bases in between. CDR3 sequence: CASSHPSGELFF. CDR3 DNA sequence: TGCGCCAGCAGCCATCCTTCCGGGGAGCTGTTTTTT.

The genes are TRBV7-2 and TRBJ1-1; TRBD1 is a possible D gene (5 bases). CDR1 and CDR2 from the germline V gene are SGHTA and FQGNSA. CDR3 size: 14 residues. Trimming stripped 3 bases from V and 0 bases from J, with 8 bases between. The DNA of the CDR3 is TGTGCCAGCAGCTTGGGGCCCGTGAACACTGAAGCTTTCTTT. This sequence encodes CASSLGPVNTEAFF. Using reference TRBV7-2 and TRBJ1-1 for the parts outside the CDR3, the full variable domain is GAGVSQSPSNKVTEKGKDVELRCDPISGHTALYWYRQSLGQGLEFLIYFQGNSAPDKSGLPSDRFSAERTGGSVSTLTIQRTQQEDSAVYLCASSLGPVNTEAFFGQGTRLTVV.

CDR3 nucleotides: TGCGCCAGCAGCCTCTGGCAGGACACCTACGAGCAGTACTTC. It encodes CASSLWQDTYEQYF. The chain couples TRBV5-1 to TRBJ2-7; D is perhaps TRBD1 (5 bases). V shed 4 bases and J shed 2 bases, with 13 bases lying between them. The CDR3 covers 14 residues. Germline values: CDR1 SGHRS, CDR2 YFSETQ.

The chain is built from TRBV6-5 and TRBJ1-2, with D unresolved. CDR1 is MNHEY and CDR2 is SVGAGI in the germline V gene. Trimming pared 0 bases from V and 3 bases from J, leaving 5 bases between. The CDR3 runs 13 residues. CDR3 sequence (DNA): TGTGCCAGCAGTTACTCGACCGACTATGGCTACACCTTC. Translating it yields CASSYSTDYGYTF.

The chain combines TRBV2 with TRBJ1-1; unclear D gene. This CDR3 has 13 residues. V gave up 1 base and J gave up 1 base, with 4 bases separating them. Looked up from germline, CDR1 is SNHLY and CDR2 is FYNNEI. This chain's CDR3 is CASSEGWNTEAFF. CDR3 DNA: TGTGCCAGCAGTGAAGGCTGGAACACTGAAGCTTTCTTT.

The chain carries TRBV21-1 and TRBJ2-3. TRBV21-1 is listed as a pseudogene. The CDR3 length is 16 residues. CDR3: CASSKANERATDTQYF. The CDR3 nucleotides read TGTGCCAGCAGCAAAGCCAACGAAAGGGCCACAGATACGCAGTATTTT.

The CDR3 region is CASSYTGTSLYF. The CDR3 DNA reads TGTGCCAGCAGTTATACCGGGACTAGCTTGTATTTT. This sequence joins TRBV6-5 and TRBJ2-3; 9 nucleotides align to TRBD2. Germline V CDR1 and CDR2: MNHEY, SVGAGI. Germline trimming cut 3 bases from V and 14 bases from J; bases unmatched to any gene: 6. The CDR3 totals 12 residues.

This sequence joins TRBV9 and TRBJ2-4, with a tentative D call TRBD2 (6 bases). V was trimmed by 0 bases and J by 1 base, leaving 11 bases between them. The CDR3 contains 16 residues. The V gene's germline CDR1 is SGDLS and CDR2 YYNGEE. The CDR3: CASSVGRGTAKNIQYF. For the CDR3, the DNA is TGTGCCAGCAGCGTAGGTCGGGGGACGGCCAAAAACATTCAGTACTTC.

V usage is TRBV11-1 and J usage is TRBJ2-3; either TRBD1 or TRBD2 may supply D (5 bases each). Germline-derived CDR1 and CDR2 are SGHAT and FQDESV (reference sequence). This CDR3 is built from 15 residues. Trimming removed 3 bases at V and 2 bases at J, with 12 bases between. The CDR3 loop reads CASSLGGGPTDTQYF. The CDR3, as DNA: TGTGCCAGCAGCTTGGGTGGGGGACCCACAGATACGCAGTATTTT.

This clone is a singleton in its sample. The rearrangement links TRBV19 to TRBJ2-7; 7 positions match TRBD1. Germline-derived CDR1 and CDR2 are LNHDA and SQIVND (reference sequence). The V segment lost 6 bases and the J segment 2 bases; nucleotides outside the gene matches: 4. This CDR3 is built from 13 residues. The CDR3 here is CASRRQGAYEQYF. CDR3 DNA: TGTGCCAGTAGACGACAGGGTGCCTACGAGCAGTACTTC.

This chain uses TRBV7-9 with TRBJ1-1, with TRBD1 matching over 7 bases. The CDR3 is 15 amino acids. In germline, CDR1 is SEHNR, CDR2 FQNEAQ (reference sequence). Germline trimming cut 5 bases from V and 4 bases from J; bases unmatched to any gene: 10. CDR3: CASSPPKTGTTEAFF. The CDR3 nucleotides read TGTGCCAGCAGCCCGCCCAAGACAGGGACCACTGAAGCTTTCTTT.

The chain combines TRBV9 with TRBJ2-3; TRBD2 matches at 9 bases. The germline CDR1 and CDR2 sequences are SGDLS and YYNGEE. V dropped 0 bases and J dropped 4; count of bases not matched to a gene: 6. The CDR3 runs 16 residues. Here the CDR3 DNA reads TGTGCCAGCAGCGTAGGGCTAGCGGGAATCGCAGATACGCAGTATTTT. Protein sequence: CASSVGLAGIADTQYF.

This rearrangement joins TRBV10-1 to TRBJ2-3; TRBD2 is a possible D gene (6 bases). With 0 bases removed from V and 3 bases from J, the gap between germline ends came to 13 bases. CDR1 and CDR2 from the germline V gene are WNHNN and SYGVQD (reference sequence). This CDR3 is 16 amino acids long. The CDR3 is CASSESTSLLTDTQYF. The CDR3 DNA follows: TGCGCCAGCAGTGAGTCTACTAGCTTACTAACAGATACGCAGTATTTT.

The CDR3 coding sequence is TGTGCCAGCAGTGAGAGGTCAAGCTCCTACAATGAGCAGTTCTTC. Residues: CASSERSSSYNEQFF. The chain combines TRBV2 with TRBJ2-1; D remains unclear. Germline CDR1 and CDR2: SNHLY and FYNNEI. The CDR3 sequence is 15 residues long. Trimming left V 3 bases short and J 0 bases short, with 9 bases between.

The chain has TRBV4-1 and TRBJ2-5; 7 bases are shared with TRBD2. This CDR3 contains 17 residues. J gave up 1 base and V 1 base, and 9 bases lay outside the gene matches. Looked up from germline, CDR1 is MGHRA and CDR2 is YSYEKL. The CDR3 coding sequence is TGCGCCAGCAGCCAAGTAGATATGGGACTACTCCAAGAGACCCAGTACTTC. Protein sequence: CASSQVDMGLLQETQYF.

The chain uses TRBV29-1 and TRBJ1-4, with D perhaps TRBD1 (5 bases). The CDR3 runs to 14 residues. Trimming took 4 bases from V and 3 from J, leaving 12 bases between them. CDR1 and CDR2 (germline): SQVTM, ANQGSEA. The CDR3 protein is CSVGRGVPNEKLFF. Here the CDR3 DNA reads TGCAGCGTTGGCCGGGGGGTTCCTAATGAAAAACTGTTTTTT.

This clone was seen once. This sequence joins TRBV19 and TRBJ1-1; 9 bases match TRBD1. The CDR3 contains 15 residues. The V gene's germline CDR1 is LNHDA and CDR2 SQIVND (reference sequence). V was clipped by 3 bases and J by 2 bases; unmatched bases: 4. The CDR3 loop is CASSMDRGRNTEAFF. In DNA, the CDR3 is TGTGCCAGTAGTATGGACAGGGGTAGAAACACTGAAGCTTTCTTT.

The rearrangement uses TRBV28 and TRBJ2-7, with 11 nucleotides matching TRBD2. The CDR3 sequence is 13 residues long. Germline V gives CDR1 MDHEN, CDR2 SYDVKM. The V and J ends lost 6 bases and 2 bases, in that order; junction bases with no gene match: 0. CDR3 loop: CASRLAGAYEQYF. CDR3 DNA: TGTGCCAGCAGACTAGCGGGAGCCTACGAGCAGTACTTC.